This T cell receptor beta chain comes out of a study of identical twins. Only a few counts were recorded for this clonotype. Its antigen is still unknown. MiXCR, run by TCRdb on the 5' RACE reads, gives a single entry per CDR3 protein. The repertoire consists of 400,000 to 550,000 distinct CDR3 sequences, with 24% occurring once and the leading ten covering over 2.5%. Study outcomes and limitations: Beta clonotypes that were abundant in cord blood contained fewer insertions, a pattern absent from memory repertoires.

The same data also contributed to another study, on T cells expressing NK-cell markers.

The sequence derives from a woman under 30 in good health. Sequenced sample: CD4+ T cells sorted from blood.

CDR3 loop: CASSYRGQGIGGEQFF. DNA of the CDR3: TGTGCCAGCAGTTACCGGGGACAGGGGATCGGTGGTGAGCAGTTCTTC. The genes are TRBV6-2 or TRBV6-3 and TRBJ2-1; TRBD1 matches 10 bases. The CDR3 extends over 16 amino acids. Germline CDR1 reads MNHEY; CDR2 reads SVGEGT. Trimming removed 2 bases from V and 9 bases from J; junction bases left unmatched: 10.